This entry features one T cell receptor beta chain sequence. What it recognizes is unknown. This sample is part of a study of cytomegalovirus exposure and HLA in healthy donors. Findings of the study overall: Clonal expansion was found to be greater in HLA-associated TCR beta chains than in equally common others in a later analysis. Segments of the TCR beta V type were, in most cases, productive about 90% or about 30% of the time in an earlier analysis.

PCR involved 60 Vbeta and 13 Jbeta primers. Libraries were prepared by immunoSEQ multiplex PCR; TCRdb keeps only in-frame clonotypes and omits some of them. This sample has about 93,000 clones; about 78% occur once, and the top ten carry about 3%. In nominal health when sampled, donors likely had unrecorded immune exposures nonetheless. Germline lookup yields CDR1 MNHNS and CDR2 SASEGT. Trimming cost V 6 bases and J 0 bases; bases outside gene matches: 8. CDR3 length: 15 residues. The chain combines TRBV6-1 with TRBJ2-7; TRBD2 matches 7 bases. Material for sequencing was PBMCs. This receptor was identified in a woman in her forties in good health and CMV-seronegative. CDR3: CASRFTSASSYEQYF. CDR3 nucleotide sequence: TGTGCCAGCAGATTTACTAGCGCAAGCTCCTACGAGCAGTACTTC.